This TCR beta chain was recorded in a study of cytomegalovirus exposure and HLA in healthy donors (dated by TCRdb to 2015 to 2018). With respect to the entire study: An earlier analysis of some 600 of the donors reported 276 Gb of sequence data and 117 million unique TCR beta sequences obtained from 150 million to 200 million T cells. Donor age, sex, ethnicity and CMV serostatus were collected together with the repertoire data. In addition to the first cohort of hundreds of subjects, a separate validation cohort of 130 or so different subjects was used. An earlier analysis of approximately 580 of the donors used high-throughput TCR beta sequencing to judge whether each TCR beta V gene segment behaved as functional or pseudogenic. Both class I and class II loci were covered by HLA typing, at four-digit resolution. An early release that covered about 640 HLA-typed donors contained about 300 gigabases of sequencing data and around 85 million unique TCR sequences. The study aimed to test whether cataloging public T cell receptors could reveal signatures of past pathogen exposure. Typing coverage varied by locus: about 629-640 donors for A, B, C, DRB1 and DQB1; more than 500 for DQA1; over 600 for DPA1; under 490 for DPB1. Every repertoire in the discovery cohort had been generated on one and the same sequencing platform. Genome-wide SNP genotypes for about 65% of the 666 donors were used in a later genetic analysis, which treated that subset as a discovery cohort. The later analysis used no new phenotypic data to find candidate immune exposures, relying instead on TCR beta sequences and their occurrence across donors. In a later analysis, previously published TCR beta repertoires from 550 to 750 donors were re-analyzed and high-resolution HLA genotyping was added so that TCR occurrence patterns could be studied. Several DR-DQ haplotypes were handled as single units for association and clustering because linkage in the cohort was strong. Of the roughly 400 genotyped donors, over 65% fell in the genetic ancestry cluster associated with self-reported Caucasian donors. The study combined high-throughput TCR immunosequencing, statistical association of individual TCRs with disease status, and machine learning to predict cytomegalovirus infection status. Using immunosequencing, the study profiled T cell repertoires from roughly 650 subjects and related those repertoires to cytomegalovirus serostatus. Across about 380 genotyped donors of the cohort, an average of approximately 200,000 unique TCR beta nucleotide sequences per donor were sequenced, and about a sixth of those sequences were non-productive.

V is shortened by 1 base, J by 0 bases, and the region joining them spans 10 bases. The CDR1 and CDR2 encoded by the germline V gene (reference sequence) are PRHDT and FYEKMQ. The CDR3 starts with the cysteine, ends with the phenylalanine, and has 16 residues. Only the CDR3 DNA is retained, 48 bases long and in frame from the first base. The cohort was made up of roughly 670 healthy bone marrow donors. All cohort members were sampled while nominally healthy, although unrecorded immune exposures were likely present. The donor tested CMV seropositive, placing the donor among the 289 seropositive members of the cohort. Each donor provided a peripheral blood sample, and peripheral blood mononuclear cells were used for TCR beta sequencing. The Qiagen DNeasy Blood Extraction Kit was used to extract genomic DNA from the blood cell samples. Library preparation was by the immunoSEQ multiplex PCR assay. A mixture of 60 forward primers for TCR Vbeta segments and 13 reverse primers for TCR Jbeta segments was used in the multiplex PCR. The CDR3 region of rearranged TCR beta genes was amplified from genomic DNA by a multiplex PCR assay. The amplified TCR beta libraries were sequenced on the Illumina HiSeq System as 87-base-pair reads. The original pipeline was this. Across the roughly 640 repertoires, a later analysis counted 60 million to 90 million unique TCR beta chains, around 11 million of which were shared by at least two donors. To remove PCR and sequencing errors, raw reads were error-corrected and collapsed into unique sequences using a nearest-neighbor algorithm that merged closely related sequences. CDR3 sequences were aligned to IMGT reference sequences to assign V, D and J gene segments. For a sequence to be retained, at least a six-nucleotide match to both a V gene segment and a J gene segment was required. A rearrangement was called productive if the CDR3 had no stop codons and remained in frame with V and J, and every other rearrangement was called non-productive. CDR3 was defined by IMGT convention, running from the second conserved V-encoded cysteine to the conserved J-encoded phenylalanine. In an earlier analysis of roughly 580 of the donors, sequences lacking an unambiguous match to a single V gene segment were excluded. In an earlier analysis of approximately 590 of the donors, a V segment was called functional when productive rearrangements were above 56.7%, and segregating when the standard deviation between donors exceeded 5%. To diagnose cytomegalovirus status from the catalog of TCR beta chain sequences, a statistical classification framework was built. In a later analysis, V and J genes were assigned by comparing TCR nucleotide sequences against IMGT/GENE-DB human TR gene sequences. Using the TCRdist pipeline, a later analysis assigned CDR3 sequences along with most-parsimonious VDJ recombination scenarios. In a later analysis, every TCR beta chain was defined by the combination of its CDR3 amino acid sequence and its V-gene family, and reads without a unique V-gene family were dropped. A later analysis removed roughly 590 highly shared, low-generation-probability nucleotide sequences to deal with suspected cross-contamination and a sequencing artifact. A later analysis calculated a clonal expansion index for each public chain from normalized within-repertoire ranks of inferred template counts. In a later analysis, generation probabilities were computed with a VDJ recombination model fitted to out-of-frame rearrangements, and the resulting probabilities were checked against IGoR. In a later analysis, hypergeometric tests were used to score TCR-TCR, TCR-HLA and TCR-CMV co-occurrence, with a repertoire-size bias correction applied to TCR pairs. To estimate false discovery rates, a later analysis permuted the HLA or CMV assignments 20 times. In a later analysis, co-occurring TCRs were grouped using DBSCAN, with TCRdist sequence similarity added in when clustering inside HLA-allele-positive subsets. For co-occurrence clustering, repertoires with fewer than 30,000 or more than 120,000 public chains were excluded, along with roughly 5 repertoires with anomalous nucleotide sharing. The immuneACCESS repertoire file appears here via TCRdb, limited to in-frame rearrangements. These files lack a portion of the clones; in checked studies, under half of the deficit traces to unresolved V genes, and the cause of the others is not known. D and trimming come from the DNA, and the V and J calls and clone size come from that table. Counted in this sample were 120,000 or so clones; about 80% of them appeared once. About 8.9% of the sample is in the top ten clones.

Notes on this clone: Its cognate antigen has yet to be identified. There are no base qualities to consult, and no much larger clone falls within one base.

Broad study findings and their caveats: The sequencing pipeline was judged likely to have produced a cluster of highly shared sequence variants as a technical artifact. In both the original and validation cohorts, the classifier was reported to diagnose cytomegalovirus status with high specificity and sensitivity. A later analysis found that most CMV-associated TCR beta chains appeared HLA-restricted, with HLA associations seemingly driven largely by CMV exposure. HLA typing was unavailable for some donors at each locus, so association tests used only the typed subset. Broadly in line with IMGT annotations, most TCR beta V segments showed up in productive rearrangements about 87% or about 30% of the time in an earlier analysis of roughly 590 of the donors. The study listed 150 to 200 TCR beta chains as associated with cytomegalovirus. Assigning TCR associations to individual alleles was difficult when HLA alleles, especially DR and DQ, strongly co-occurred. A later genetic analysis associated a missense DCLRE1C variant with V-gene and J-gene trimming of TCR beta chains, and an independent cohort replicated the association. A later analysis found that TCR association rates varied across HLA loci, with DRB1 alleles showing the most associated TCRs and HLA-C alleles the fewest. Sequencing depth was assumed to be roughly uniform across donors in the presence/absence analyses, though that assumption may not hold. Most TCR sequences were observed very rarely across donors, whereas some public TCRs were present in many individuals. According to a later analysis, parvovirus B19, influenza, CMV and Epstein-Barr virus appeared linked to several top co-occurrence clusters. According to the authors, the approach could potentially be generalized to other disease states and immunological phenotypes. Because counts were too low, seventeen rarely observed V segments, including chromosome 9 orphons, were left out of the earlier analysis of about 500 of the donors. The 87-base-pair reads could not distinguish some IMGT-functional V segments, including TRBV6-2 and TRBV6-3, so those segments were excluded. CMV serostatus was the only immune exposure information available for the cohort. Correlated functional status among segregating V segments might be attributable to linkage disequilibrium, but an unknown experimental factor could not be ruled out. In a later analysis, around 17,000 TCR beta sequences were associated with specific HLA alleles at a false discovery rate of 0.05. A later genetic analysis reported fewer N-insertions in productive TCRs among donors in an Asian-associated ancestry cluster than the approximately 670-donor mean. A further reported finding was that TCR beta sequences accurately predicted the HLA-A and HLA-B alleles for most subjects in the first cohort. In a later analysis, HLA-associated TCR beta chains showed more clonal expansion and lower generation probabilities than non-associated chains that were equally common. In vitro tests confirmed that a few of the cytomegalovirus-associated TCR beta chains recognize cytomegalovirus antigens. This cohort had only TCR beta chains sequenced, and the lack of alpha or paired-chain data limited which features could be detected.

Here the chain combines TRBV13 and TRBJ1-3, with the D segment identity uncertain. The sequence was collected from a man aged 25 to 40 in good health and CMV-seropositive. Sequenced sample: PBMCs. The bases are TGTGCCAGCAGCTTAGAGTGGCCATCCTCTGGAAACACCATATATTTT. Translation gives CASSLEWPSSGNTIYF.